The source of this T cell receptor beta chain is a study of graft-versus-host responses after intestinal transplantation. After removal of 5 bases from V and 3 bases from J, the junction contained 3 bases not matched to a gene. CDR3 length: 14 amino acids. Germline V gene sequence: CDR1 MDHEN, CDR2 SYDVKM. TCRdb keeps only in-frame clones here, not all; method: immunoSEQ multiplex PCR. Of 7,000 to 10,000 clones in the sample, under 35% are singletons; the top ten hold 5.7%. The sequence was obtained from a human patient who received an intestinal transplant. The specimen was alloreactive CD4+ T cells from a mixed lymphocyte reaction culture, collected before intestinal transplant. Specified subset: CFSE-low proliferating T cells sorted from roughly 6-day pre-transplant mixed lymphocyte reaction (GvH or HvG direction). The chain recombines TRBV28 with TRBJ2-3, with TRBD1 matching over 9 bases. The CDR3 is CASSHGQGTDTQYF. The CDR3 DNA follows: TGTGCCAGCAGTCATGGACAGGGGACAGATACGCAGTATTTT.